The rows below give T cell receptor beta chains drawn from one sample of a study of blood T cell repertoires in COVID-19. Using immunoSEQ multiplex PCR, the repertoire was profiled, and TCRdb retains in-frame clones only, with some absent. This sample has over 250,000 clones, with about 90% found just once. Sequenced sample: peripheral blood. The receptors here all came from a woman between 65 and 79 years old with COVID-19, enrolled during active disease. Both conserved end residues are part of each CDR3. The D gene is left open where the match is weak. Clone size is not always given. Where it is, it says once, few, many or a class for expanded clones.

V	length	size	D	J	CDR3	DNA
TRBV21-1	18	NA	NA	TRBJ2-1	CASSKEPSGRASYNEQFF	TGTGCCAGCAGCAAAGAGCCTAGCGGGAGGGCCTCCTACAATGAGCAGTTCTTC
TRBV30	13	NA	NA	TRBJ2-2	CAWSEWPTGELFF	TGTGCCTGGAGTGAGTGGCCTACCGGGGAGCTGTTTTTT
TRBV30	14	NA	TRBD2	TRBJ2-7	CAWSSIAGVWEQYF	TGTGCCTGGAGTTCTATAGCGGGAGTGTGGGAGCAGTACTTC
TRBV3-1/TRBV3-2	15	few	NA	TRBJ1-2	CASSQGRASNYGYTF	TGTGCCAGCAGCCAAGGCAGGGCCAGCAACTATGGCTACACCTTC
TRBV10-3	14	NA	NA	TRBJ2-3	CAIMDLLGRGTQYF	TGTGCCATCATGGACTTACTGGGGAGGGGGACGCAGTATTTT
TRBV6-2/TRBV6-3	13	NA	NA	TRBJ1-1	CASSPTRNTEAFF	TGTGCCAGCAGCCCGACAAGGAACACTGAAGCTTTCTTT
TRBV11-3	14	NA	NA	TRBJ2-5	CASSLDDFAETQYF	TGTGCCAGCAGCTTAGACGATTTTGCGGAGACCCAGTACTTC
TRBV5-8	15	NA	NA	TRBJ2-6	CASRSPGSGANVLTF	TGTGCCAGCAGATCCCCTGGGAGTGGGGCCAACGTCCTGACTTTC
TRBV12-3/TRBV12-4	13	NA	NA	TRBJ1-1	CASSGQTNTEAFF	TGTGCCAGCAGTGGACAGACGAACACTGAAGCTTTCTTT
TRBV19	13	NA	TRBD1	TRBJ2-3	CASSETGTDTQYF	TGTGCCAGTAGTGAGACAGGGACAGATACGCAGTATTTT
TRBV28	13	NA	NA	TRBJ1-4	CASSEPERSKLFF	TGTGCCAGCAGTGAACCGGAGCGATCAAAACTGTTTTTT
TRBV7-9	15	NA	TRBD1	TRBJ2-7	CASSRDGTGAHEQYF	TGTGCCAGCAGCCGTGATGGGACAGGGGCCCACGAGCAGTACTTC
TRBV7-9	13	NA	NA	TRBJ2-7	CASSLLDSYEQYF	TGTGCCAGCAGCCTGCTAGACTCCTACGAGCAGTACTTC
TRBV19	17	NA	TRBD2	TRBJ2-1	CASSIQRTGLAGDEQFF	TGTGCCAGTAGTATCCAACGCACGGGACTAGCTGGGGATGAGCAGTTCTTC
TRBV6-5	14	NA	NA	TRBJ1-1	CASSYVGGGTEAFF	TGTGCCAGCAGTTACGTGGGGGGAGGCACTGAAGCTTTCTTT
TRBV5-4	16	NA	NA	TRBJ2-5	CASSLAVSRSQETQYF	TGTGCCAGCAGCTTGGCTGTTAGCAGATCCCAAGAGACCCAGTACTTC
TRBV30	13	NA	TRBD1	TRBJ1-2	CAWSKSGGGGYTF	TGTGCCTGGAGTAAATCAGGGGGCGGTGGCTACACCTTC
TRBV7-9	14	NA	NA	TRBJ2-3	CASSSTGQGDTQYF	TGTGCCAGCAGCTCAACAGGGCAGGGAGATACGCAGTATTTT
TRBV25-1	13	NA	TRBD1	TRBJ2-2	CASSDRVIGELFF	TGTGCCAGCAGCGACAGGGTTATCGGGGAGCTGTTTTTT
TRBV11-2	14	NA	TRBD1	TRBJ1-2	CASSTTGGAYGYTF	TGTGCCAGCAGTACTACAGGGGGCGCGTATGGCTACACCTTC
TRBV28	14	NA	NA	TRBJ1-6	CAISMEGSNSPLHF	TGTGCCATCAGCATGGAGGGGTCTAATTCACCCCTCCACTTT
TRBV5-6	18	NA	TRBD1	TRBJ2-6	CASSPRTGDFSGANVLTF	TGTGCCAGCAGCCCGCGGACAGGAGACTTCTCTGGGGCCAACGTCCTGACTTTC
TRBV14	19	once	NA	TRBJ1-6	CASSQVLGGRSSYNSPLHF	TGTGCCAGCAGCCAGGTTTTGGGGGGACGGAGCTCCTATAATTCACCCCTCCACTTT
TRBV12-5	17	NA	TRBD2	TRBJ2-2	CASGLTRGGRYTGELFF	TGTGCTAGTGGTTTGACCCGGGGGGGGCGATATACCGGGGAGCTGTTTTTT
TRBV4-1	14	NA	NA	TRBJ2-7	CASSQVPGAYEQYF	TGCGCCAGCAGCCAAGTCCCAGGGGCCTACGAGCAGTACTTC
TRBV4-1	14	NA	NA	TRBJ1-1	CASSQALGGTEAFF	TGCGCCAGCAGCCAGGCGCTGGGAGGCACTGAAGCTTTCTTT
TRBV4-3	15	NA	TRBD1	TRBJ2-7	CASSQEQGVPYEQYF	TGCGCCAGCAGCCAAGAACAGGGGGTCCCCTACGAGCAGTACTTC